One T cell receptor (beta chain) is described in this entry. Germline CDR1 reads MNHEY; CDR2 reads SVGAGI. V trimming: 2 bases; J trimming: 5 bases; junction bases outside the gene matches: 8. The CDR3 spans 15 residues. This sample is part of a study of OX40 agonist ivuxolimab in advanced cancers. Libraries were prepared by immunoSEQ multiplex PCR; TCRdb keeps only in-frame clonotypes and omits some of them. Of roughly 50,000 clones listed, more than 70% are singletons. This clonotype was obtained from an adult with an advanced solid tumor such as melanoma, head and neck, liver or kidney cancer. The specimen was CD4+ or CD8+ T cells sorted from blood, collected in a trial of the OX40 agonist ivuxolimab. This chain links TRBV6-5 with TRBJ2-7, with 8 bases matching TRBD1. The CDR3 nucleotides are TGTGCCAGCAGTTACAGCACAGGGGGGATCCACGAGCAGTACTTC. Its protein product is CASSYSTGGIHEQYF.